This T cell receptor (beta chain) was profiled in a study of T-cell memory formation after mild COVID-19. Background on the study: Across donors, TCR clusters were largely donor specific.

Concerning this clonotype: The antigen is unknown.

General study points: Mainly in CM and EM were contracting CD4+ clones; CD8+ were in EMRA.

V was pared by 1 base and J by 0 bases, with 12 bases between. In germline, CDR1 is DFQATT, CDR2 SNEGSKA (reference sequence). The CDR3 has 16 amino acids. Each CDR3 protein is one row after TCRdb ran MiXCR on the 5' RACE reads. The repertoire consists of around 340,000 distinct CDR3 sequences, with approximately 13% occurring once and the leading ten covering about 24%. Sample: PBMCs or a T cell subset sorted from them (not recorded which). The chain has TRBV20-1 and TRBJ2-2; the D gene is possibly TRBD2 (6 bases). The sequence derives from a young man who had mild COVID-19 (a few samples of this study predate the infection). Cell type and time point are not known. The CDR3, as DNA: TGCAGTGCTAGAGGACCCCTAGCGACGAACACCGGGGAGCTGTTTTTT. It is translated as CSARGPLATNTGELFF.